These 26 T cell receptor beta chains were all obtained from the same sample, sequenced in a study of low-dose radiotherapy and immunotherapy resistance in tumors. Time point here: after trial treatment. Specified treatment: LDRT plus nivolumab, ipilimumab, low-dose cyclophosphamide and aspirin (RACIN trial). With TRAV- and TRBV-specific primers, first-strand cDNA was made, covering the alpha and beta chains. For amplifying TCRs, the PCR ran for approximately 18 cycles with Phusion, which was used together with a constant-region primer and the adapter on the V primers. TCRdb reanalysed the reads using MiXCR and keeps one entry per CDR3 protein. This sample yields about 100,000 distinct CDR3 sequences, of which less than 25% are seen a single time; about 4% belongs to the top ten. The specimen comprised PBMCs, sampled after low-dose radiotherapy plus immunotherapy. Receptor source: a male donor with prostate cancer.

This clonotype has ten or more counts. The chain links TRBV21-1 to TRBJ1-2; no check of the table's D call, TRBD1, against the DNA was made. TRBV21-1 is shown as a pseudogene. This CDR3 spans 14 amino acids. CDR3: CASSTGDSDYGYTF. The CDR3, as DNA: TGTGCCAGCAGCACGGGGGACAGTGACTATGGCTACACCTTC.

There are many counts of this clonotype. The junction departs from the called germline gene at one end, perhaps through a read error. The chain joins TRBV5-1 to TRBJ2-6, with D uncertain. The germline gives CDR1 SGHRS, CDR2 YFSETQ. This CDR3 has 13 residues. The CDR3 reads CASKGSGANVLTF. The CDR3 nucleotides read TGTGCCAGCAAGGGCTCTGGGGCCAACGTCCTGACTTTC.

The chain employs TRBV20-1 and TRBJ1-4, with 9 bases that match TRBD1. V lost 5 bases and J lost 8; bases outside the gene matches: 6. This CDR3 spans 13 amino acids. The V gene's germline CDR1 is DFQATT and CDR2 SNEGSKA (reference sequence). The CDR3 spells CSAATGGGEKLFF. DNA of the CDR3: TGCAGTGCTGCTACAGGGGGCGGCGAAAAACTGTTTTTT.

This clonotype has only a few counts. The chain links TRBV12-5 to TRBJ2-1, with D unresolved. Germline V CDR1 and CDR2: LGHNT, FRNRAP. The CDR3 loop spans 12 amino acids. V was trimmed by 2 bases and J by 12 bases, leaving 11 bases between them. CDR3 DNA sequence: TGTGCTAGTGGTTTGTTTACGTTTGGGCAGTTCTTC. Translation gives CASGLFTFGQFF.

The J gene is TRBJ2-5, the V gene TRBV7-2, with TRBD2 identical over 8 bases. The V segment lost 4 bases and the J segment 5 bases; nucleotides outside the gene matches: 12. Germline V gives CDR1 SGHTA, CDR2 FQGNSA. The CDR3 consists of 16 residues. The CDR3 reads CASSSPGTGGLETQYF. The DNA of the CDR3 is TGTGCCAGCAGCTCCCCGGGGACGGGGGGGCTGGAGACCCAGTACTTC.

This clonotype appeared a few times. A read error may explain this, as a much larger clone is one base away. This chain links TRBV7-8 with TRBJ2-1; D unclear. Trimming took off 2 bases at V and 9 bases at J, with 11 bases between the two ends. This CDR3 has 13 residues. Germline CDR1 SGHVS, CDR2 FQNEAQ. In DNA, the CDR3 is TGTGCCAGCAGCTTAAATCGTCTGAGTGAGCAGTTCTTC. Its protein product is CASSLNRLSEQFF.

This clonotype was observed many times. The gene calls are TRBV2 and TRBJ1-1, with TRBD1 matching 7 bases. The CDR3 length is 12 residues. Germline V gene lookup returns CDR1 SNHLY and CDR2 FYNNEI. J was trimmed by 11 bases and V by 6 bases; bases with no gene match: 9. CDR3 bases: TGTGCCAGCAGATACGACAGGGATGCGGCTTTCTTT. Amino acids: CASRYDRDAAFF.

This clonotype occurred many times. The rearrangement joins TRBV18 to TRBJ2-7; unclear D gene. The CDR3 is 12 amino acids. The V end lost 5 bases, the J end lost 7 bases, and 12 bases lay between the germline ends. Germline values: CDR1 KGHSH, CDR2 LQKENI. The CDR3 protein is CASSTDWWEQYF. In nucleotides, the CDR3 is TGTGCCAGCTCAACTGATTGGTGGGAGCAGTACTTC. Complete variable domain (other parts from reference TRBV18 and TRBJ2-7): NAGVMQNPRHLVRRRGQEARLRCSPMKGHSHVYWYRQLPEEGLKFMVYLQKENIIDESGMPKERFSAEFPKEGPSILRIQQVVRGDSAAYFCASSTDWWEQYFGPGTRLTVT.

This clonotype was recorded a few times. An end of the junction does not agree with germline; a read error may underlie this. The chain recombines TRBV12-3 or TRBV12-4 with TRBJ2-5; 10 nucleotides align to TRBD2. The length of the CDR3 is 14 residues. The CDR3 DNA sequence: TGTGCCAGCAGTGTAGCGGGGGGAAAAGAGACCCAGTACTTC. As protein: CASSVAGGKETQYF.

As for this clonotype: The likely explanation is a read error, given a far larger clone one base away. This sequence joins TRBV6-2 or TRBV6-3 and TRBJ2-3; the D gene could be TRBD1 or TRBD2 (6 bases each). From germline, CDR1 is MNHEY and CDR2 SVGEGT. The CDR3 is made up of 17 amino acids. Trimming shortened V by 2 bases and J by 3 bases, and 18 bases separated the two germline ends. CDR3 coding DNA: TGTGCCAGCAGTTACGGGGGGCCCCGTGGTGTGACAGATACGCAGTATTTT. It codes for CASSYGGPRGVTDTQYF.

This clonotype showed up just a few times. This chain joins TRBV28 and TRBJ1-5, with unresolved D. Germline-derived CDR1 and CDR2 are MDHEN and SYDVKM. The V end was cut by 3 bases, the J end by 7 bases, with 13 bases between. The CDR3 covers 14 residues. The chain's CDR3 is CASSLGQTRQPQHF. The CDR3 DNA sequence: TGTGCCAGCAGTTTGGGCCAGACGAGACAGCCCCAGCATTTT.

This clonotype was seen once. A much larger clone is a single base away; this may be a read error. J is TRBJ1-6 and V is TRBV30, with D uncertain. The ends were cut back, 3 bases at V and 7 bases at J, with 16 bases in the middle. Germline V gene data show CDR1 as GTSNPN and CDR2 as SVGIG (reference sequence). This CDR3 contains 15 residues. The CDR3 DNA reads TGTGCCTGGAGGGTTGGGTCGGCGAAGAATTCACCCCTCCACTTT. The encoded protein is CAWRVGSAKNSPLHF.

This clonotype was seen ten or more times. The gene calls are TRBV12-3 or TRBV12-4 and TRBJ1-5; 7 nucleotides agree with TRBD1. This CDR3 contains 14 residues. The J segment lost 6 bases and the V segment lost 5 bases, leaving 7 bases of the junction unmatched. CDR3: CASSITGQSQPQHF. The CDR3 DNA sequence: TGTGCCAGCAGTATTACGGGACAGAGTCAGCCCCAGCATTTT.

This clonotype was seen at least ten times. V usage is TRBV20-1 and J usage is TRBJ2-5, with 12 bases identical to TRBD2. CDR3 length equals 18 residues. Germline loops: CDR1 DFQATT, CDR2 SNEGSKA (reference sequence). The J segment lost 5 bases and the V segment lost 2 bases, leaving 15 bases of the junction unmatched. The CDR3 DNA reads as TGCAGTGCTAGATCCCCGGGGGCTAGCGGGGGGGCCTACGAGACCCAGTACTTC. This encodes CSARSPGASGGAYETQYF.

This clonotype came up many times. CDR3 loop: CASSPWGGSGNTGELFF. DNA for the CDR3: TGTGCCAGTAGTCCCTGGGGGGGGAGCGGGAACACCGGGGAGCTGTTTTTT. This rearrangement joins TRBV19 to TRBJ2-2, with TRBD2 identical over 7 bases. This CDR3 has 17 residues. With V trimmed by 5 bases and J by 1 base, 10 bases remained unmatched. In germline, CDR1 is LNHDA, CDR2 SQIVND (reference sequence).

This clonotype appeared many times. V usage is TRBV5-1 and J usage is TRBJ2-7, with TRBD1 identical over 7 bases. Germline loops: CDR1 SGHRS, CDR2 YFSETQ. V dropped 0 bases and J dropped 0; count of bases not matched to a gene: 6. The length of the CDR3 is 16 residues. The CDR3 loop is CASSLAWDRVSYEQYF. As DNA, the CDR3 is TGCGCCAGCAGCTTGGCTTGGGACAGAGTCTCCTACGAGCAGTACTTC.

This clonotype was seen only a few times. J is TRBJ2-7 and V is TRBV6-2 or TRBV6-3, with 8 bases matching TRBD1. CDR1 and CDR2 from the germline V gene are MNHEY and SVGEGT. The J segment lost 4 bases and the V segment lost 5 bases, leaving 4 bases of the junction unmatched. The CDR3 is 13 residues long. In nucleotides, the CDR3 is TGTGCCAGCAGTGACAGGGGCGAATACGAGCAGTACTTC. Its protein is CASSDRGEYEQYF.

The sample holds many counts of this clonotype. This chain links TRBV28 with TRBJ2-3; D is unresolved. V dropped 6 bases and J dropped 2 bases, with 3 bases sitting between them. This CDR3 has 11 amino acids. The germline CDR1 and CDR2 sequences are MDHEN and SYDVKM. This CDR3 is CASSHTDTQYF. CDR3 DNA sequence: TGTGCCAGCAGCCACACAGATACGCAGTATTTT.

The table lists this clonotype with a count of one. A far larger clone is one nucleotide away, so this likely arose from a read error. Because it lacks the conserved phenylalanine or tryptophan at the end, this CDR3 is likely a read error. The DNA is left out, because the CDR3 cannot be placed on it with certainty; the CDR3 is given as TCRdb lists it. The chain is built from TRBV6-5 and TRBJ1-5; TRBD1 is the table's D call and was not checked against the DNA. Per germline, CDR1 MNHEY and CDR2 SVGAGI. The CDR3 extends over 14 residues, inclusive of both ends. The CDR3 loop reads CASSESPEPGTWHL.

This clonotype has at least ten counts. V and J are TRBV12-5 and TRBJ1-5; D possibly corresponds to TRBD1 (6 bases). Germline assignment: CDR1 LGHNT and CDR2 FRNRAP. Trimming pared 4 bases from V and 0 bases from J, leaving 10 bases between. There are 15 residues in the CDR3. CDR3 nucleotides: TGTGCTAGTGGTTCGCAGGGGAATAGCAATCAGCCCCAGCATTTT. Translating it yields CASGSQGNSNQPQHF.

In this sample, this clonotype turned up many times. The V gene is TRBV6-6, the J gene TRBJ2-1, with TRBD1 matching 9 bases. CDR3 length: 15 amino acids. Germline loops: CDR1 MNHNY, CDR2 SVGAGI (reference sequence). The V and J ends lost 5 bases and 2 bases, in that order; junction bases with no gene match: 4. Here the CDR3 DNA reads TGTGCCAGCAGTCCTGGGACAGGGCCCTACAATGAGCAGTTCTTC. Protein product: CASSPGTGPYNEQFF.

Regarding this clonotype: Since a far larger clone is one base different, this is likely a read error. CDR3 sequence reads: CASSSWDALNFYNSPLHF. CDR3 sequence (DNA): TGTGCCAGCAGTTCCTGGGACGCCTTAAACTTCTATAATTCACCCCTCCACTTT. The V gene is TRBV6-1, the J gene TRBJ1-6, with a weak D call TRBD1 (5 bases). V was pared by 5 bases and J by 3 bases, with 20 bases between. Germline CDR1 is MNHNS and CDR2 is SASEGT. The CDR3 has 18 residues.

This clonotype was seen many times. The V call is TRBV6-2 or TRBV6-3, the J call TRBJ1-2; 9 positions agree with TRBD1. CDR3 length: 16 amino acids. V was clipped by 5 bases and J by 6 bases; unmatched bases: 13. CDR1 and CDR2 (germline): MNHEY, SVGEGT. The CDR3 here is CASSELMPGQGHGYTF. The CDR3 nucleotides read TGTGCCAGCAGTGAACTCATGCCGGGACAGGGCCATGGCTACACCTTC.

The genes are TRBV27 and TRBJ2-3, with D perhaps TRBD2 (7 bases). V lost 0 bases to trimming and J lost 2 bases, with 15 bases between them. Looked up from germline, CDR1 is MNHEY and CDR2 is SMNVEV (reference sequence). The CDR3 consists of 17 residues. The CDR3 DNA reads as TGTGCCAGCAGTTTATCGGGGGGGGGGGCTCTCACAGATACGCAGTATTTT. This codes for CASSLSGGGALTDTQYF.

This clonotype was counted ten times or more. This chain connects TRBV29-1 to TRBJ2-1; the match to TRBD2 covers 7 bases. Trimming at V came to 8 bases and at J to 6 bases, leaving 13 bases not matched to a gene. The CDR3 is 14 residues long. CDR1 and CDR2 from the germline V gene are SQVTM and ANQGSEA. The CDR3 DNA sequence: TGCAGCACCGACCGGGGGGTGGTCCTCAATGAGCAGTTCTTC. Its translation is CSTDRGVVLNEQFF.

This clonotype was counted many times. This sequence joins TRBV3-1 and TRBJ2-1, with 10 bases that match TRBD2. Germline CDR1 and CDR2: LGHDT and YNNKEL (reference sequence). The CDR3 is 15 residues long. J gave up 4 bases and V 4 bases, and 4 bases lay outside the gene matches. CDR3 in amino acids: CASSPSGGAYNEQFF. The CDR3 DNA sequence: TGTGCCAGCAGCCCCAGCGGGGGGGCATACAATGAGCAGTTCTTC.